The text below deals with one T cell receptor (beta chain). Its antigen is as yet unknown. The data originate from a study of lymphopenia after photon versus proton radiotherapy. The assay was immunoSEQ multiplex PCR, and TCRdb's table has in-frame clones only and misses some. This table holds about 6,100 clones, 80% to 95% found once. This CDR3 has 15 amino acids. V lost 4 bases and J lost 2, with 15 bases in between. Germline V gene data show CDR1 as KGHSH and CDR2 as LQKENI. Study-wide points: Post-nadir diversity loss with photons came from oligoclonal expansion, particularly CD8+ Temra cells.

This sequence was found in a man aged 55 to 70 with cholangiocarcinoma. The genes are TRBV18 and TRBJ2-7, with TRBD1 as a possible D gene (6 bases). Sequencing was performed on peripheral blood, taken from a patient treated with photon-based radiotherapy. In nucleotides, the CDR3 is TGTGCCAGCTCACTAGGCCAGGGGCGAACCTACGAGCAGTACTTC. Encoded protein: CASSLGQGRTYEQYF.